This TCR beta chain appears in the sequencing data of a study of cytomegalovirus exposure and HLA in healthy donors. Study-wide results and caveats: The investigators catalogued 160 or so TCR beta chains as cytomegalovirus-associated. A missense DCLRE1C variant was associated with V- and J-gene trimming of TCR beta chains in a later analysis, and an independent cohort replicated the association. Among CMV-associated TCR beta chains, most appeared HLA-restricted in a later analysis.

To note about this clone: Its antigen is not identified.

PCR involved 60 Vbeta and 13 Jbeta primers. Per the study methods: A later analysis tallied tens of millions of unique TCR beta chains, 9.5 million to 14 million of them shared. Sequenced by immunoSEQ multiplex PCR; TCRdb stores in-frame clones only, minus some. V, J and clone size were drawn from that table, and D and trimming were deduced from the DNA. Among around 150,000 clones listed, roughly 80% were seen once. The sequence was collected from a young man in good health and CMV-seronegative. The sequenced material came from PBMCs.

CDR3 nucleotide sequence: TGCGCCAGCAGCTTGGATGAGGCAGGGGAGCCAACTAATGAAAAACTGTTTTTT. Its protein product is CASSLDEAGEPTNEKLFF. The chain employs TRBV5-1 and TRBJ1-4, with a weak D call TRBD1 (6 bases). The CDR3 length is 18 residues. Looked up from germline, CDR1 is SGHRS and CDR2 is YFSETQ. Trimming removed 0 bases at V and 0 bases at J, with 15 bases between.